This T cell receptor beta chain derives from a study of tumor-infiltrating lymphocytes in glioblastoma multiforme. Overall study results and limits: No surface-marker sorting into functional T cell subtypes was done. The TCR and somatic mutation analysis included just one glioblastoma patient.

The V end was cut by 5 bases, the J end by 1 base, with 11 bases between. CDR1 and CDR2 from the germline V gene are DFQATT and SNEGSKA (reference sequence). CDR3 length equals 13 residues. TCR beta libraries were built from RNA through three nested multiplex PCR rounds using modified ARM-PCR. No unique molecular identifiers were described for these TCRB libraries. From the multiplex PCR reads, TCRdb called clonotypes with MiXCR, one entry per CDR3 protein. The sample holds just over 9,000 distinct CDR3 sequences, 70% to 80% seen once. This clonotype occurred a few times. Its target is unknown. Sequenced material: brain tumor tissue. The TCR was taken from a male donor with glioblastoma. The gene calls are TRBV20-1 and TRBJ2-5; possible D gene TRBD1, 5 bases. The CDR3 region has the DNA TGCAGTGCTCCTCGACAGCCCCAAGAGACCCAGTACTTC. Translation: CSAPRQPQETQYF.